The rows below give T cell receptor beta chains drawn from one sample of a study of T cells in Graves' hyperthyroidism and ophthalmopathy. TCRdb itself ran the multiplex PCR reads through MiXCR, one entry per CDR3 protein. There are 500,000 to 650,000 distinct CDR3 sequences in the sample; roughly 15% occur only once, and approximately 12% lies in the top ten. The sample comprised blood. These receptors originate from a woman in her fifties or sixties with Graves' ophthalmopathy. Both conserved end residues are part of each CDR3. The D gene is left open where the match is weak. Size values are once, few and many counts, or a class for expanded clones, and some rows have none.

TRBV12-5	NA	TRBJ1-1	many	CASGVGSSMNTEAFF	TGTGCTAGTGGGGTGGGCAGTTCGATGAACACTGAAGCTTTCTTT
TRBV3-1	NA	TRBJ1-6	NA	CASSQVRVRSPLHF	TGTGCCAGCAGCCAAGTCAGGGTGCGATCACCCCTCCACTTT
TRBV20-1	NA	TRBJ2-3	many	CSARDIAYTDTQYF	TGCAGTGCTAGAGATATAGCCTACACAGATACGCAGTATTTT
TRBV4-2	NA	TRBJ2-7	NA	CASSLGNSGGKYEQYF	TGTGCCAGCAGCCTAGGAAATAGTGGGGGGAAGTACGAGCAGTACTTC
TRBV29-1	NA	TRBJ2-1	many	CSATGHPSHPYNEQFF	TGCAGTGCAACTGGACATCCGAGTCACCCCTACAATGAGCAGTTCTTC
TRBV20-1	TRBD1	TRBJ1-3	many	CSASRGLGNTIYF	TGCAGTGCTAGCAGGGGGCTTGGAAACACCATATATTTT
TRBV28	TRBD1	TRBJ2-7	many	CASSSPGTENYEQYF	TGTGCCAGCAGTTCCCCCGGGACAGAGAACTACGAGCAGTACTTC
TRBV20-1	TRBD2	TRBJ2-7	many	CSAQRGSPSYEQYF	TGCAGTGCCCAGCGGGGCTCCCCCTCCTACGAGCAGTACTTC
TRBV7-9	NA	TRBJ2-1	many	CASSLAATYNEQFF	TGTGCCAGCAGCTTAGCGGCGACCTACAATGAGCAGTTCTTC
TRBV12-3/TRBV12-4	NA	TRBJ2-3	few	CASSFFLAVPSTDTQYF	TGTGCCAGCAGTTTTTTTCTTGCGGTCCCTAGCACAGATACGCAGTATTTT
TRBV11-1	TRBD1	TRBJ2-6	NA	CASSFRTGKGSGANVLTF	TGTGCCAGCAGTTTCCGGACAGGGAAGGGGTCTGGGGCCAACGTCCTGACTTTC
TRBV28	TRBD2	TRBJ2-7	many	CASSPIYGTSGNYEQYF	TGTGCCAGCAGTCCCATCTATGGGACTAGCGGGAACTACGAGCAGTACTTC
TRBV4-2	NA	TRBJ2-1	few	CASSQGQDSRQFF	TGTGCCAGCAGCCAAGGGCAAGACAGCAGGCAGTTCTTC
TRBV7-2	TRBD1	TRBJ2-7	many	CASSTGTGGTYEQYF	TGTGCCAGCAGCACTGGGACAGGGGGGACCTACGAGCAGTACTTC
TRBV7-9	NA	TRBJ1-1	few	CAARGGPNTEAFF	TGTGCCGCCCGCGGGGGGCCGAACACTGAAGCTTTCTTT
TRBV6-2/TRBV6-3	NA	TRBJ1-1	many	CASSNQVAEAFF	TGTGCCAGCAGTAACCAGGTTGCTGAAGCTTTCTTT
TRBV24-1	TRBD2	TRBJ2-1	many	CATSDRGLAGENEQFF	TGTGCCACCAGTGATAGGGGACTAGCGGGAGAAAATGAGCAGTTCTTC
TRBV30	TRBD1	TRBJ2-5	many	CAWKQGTFQETQYF	TGTGCCTGGAAACAGGGGACCTTTCAAGAGACCCAGTACTTC
TRBV28	NA	TRBJ2-1	many	CASSLPLQGNEQFF	TGTGCCAGCAGTTTACCCTTACAGGGTAATGAGCAGTTCTTC
TRBV6-1	NA	TRBJ1-1	many	CASTTPPVGTEAFF	TGTGCCAGCACCACACCCCCGGTGGGGACTGAAGCTTTCTTT
TRBV20-1	TRBD2	TRBJ2-3	many	CSANRPGLGGADTQYF	TGCAGTGCCAACAGGCCTGGACTAGGAGGGGCAGATACGCAGTATTTT